A single sample is the source of the 14 T cell receptor beta chains below, sequenced in a study of beta chain features in type 1 diabetes (dated by TCRdb to the late 2010s). The library was generated by the immunoSEQ multiplex PCR assay. The entire amount of isolated RNA was reverse transcribed using the High Capacity cDNA Reverse Transcription Kit, so the sequenced TCRB transcripts were expressed ones. TCRdb mirrors the immuneACCESS table, restricted to in-frame sequences. Some clones are absent from its copies; in checked studies, under half trace to an unresolved V gene, and the reason for the others is unknown. The sample has about 330,000 clones on record, 11% of them singletons. Just over 0.015% of the sample comes from the top ten. Sequencing was done on a sample of naive CD4+ T cells from blood. Interpreted using the paper, the cell subset or site label stands for: true naive CD4+ T cells. These receptors were collected from a woman aged 25 to 39 in good health.

This clone was seen a few times. The chain joins TRBV15 to TRBJ1-2; D might be TRBD1 (5 bases). CDR1 is LNHNV, CDR2 YYDKDF, per germline (reference sequence). CDR3 size: 13 residues. Trimming cost V 5 bases and J 4 bases, with 11 bases left between them. CDR3 residues: CATSGAGGYGYTF. The DNA of the CDR3 is TGTGCCACCAGCGGGGCCGGGGGCTATGGCTACACCTTC.

V gene TRBV14 combines with J gene TRBJ2-5; TRBD2 is a possible D gene (6 bases). This CDR3 has 16 amino acids. Trimming took off 2 bases at V and 4 bases at J, with 17 bases between the two ends. Germline CDR1 SGHDN, CDR2 FVKESK. The CDR3 coding sequence is TGTGCCAGCAGCCAACTGCACGGGACCGGGGGAGAGACCCAGTACTTC. Translation gives CASSQLHGTGGETQYF.

V gene TRBV18 combines with J gene TRBJ2-1, with 7 bases aligning to TRBD1. V trimming: 6 bases; J trimming: 8 bases; junction bases outside the gene matches: 13. Germline V gene lookup returns CDR1 KGHSH and CDR2 LQKENI. CDR3 length: 15 amino acids. CDR3 sequence reads: CASSQGGEEFDEQFF. The CDR3 DNA sequence: TGTGCCAGCTCTCAAGGGGGCGAGGAATTCGATGAGCAGTTCTTC.

On this clone: The germline gene is not matched at one end of the junction; a read error may be the cause. The chain recombines TRBV2 with TRBJ2-4, with 7 bases that match TRBD1. The germline gives CDR1 SNHLY, CDR2 FYNNEI. This CDR3 spans 16 amino acids. For the CDR3, the DNA is TGTGCCAGCAGAGAAGGGGCAGGGGGACCCAAAAACATTCAGTACTTC. It encodes CASREGAGGPKNIQYF.

This clone showed up just a few times. The chain employs TRBV25-1 and TRBJ2-6; TRBD1 agrees at 8 bases. There are 18 residues in the CDR3. The trim removed 1 base at V and 1 base at J, leaving 6 bases unmatched. Germline V gene data show CDR1 as MGHDK and CDR2 as SYGVNS. CDR3 bases: TGTGCCAGCAGTGAATTAGGCAGGGGGCGTTCTGGGGCCAACGTCCTGACTTTC. This sequence encodes CASSELGRGRSGANVLTF.

This chain links TRBV29-1 with TRBJ1-1; 10 nucleotides align to TRBD1. Trimming at V came to 7 bases and at J to 2 bases, leaving 7 bases not matched to a gene. CDR1 SQVTM and CDR2 ANQGSEA come from the germline V gene. The CDR3 has 14 residues. DNA of the CDR3: TGCAGCGCCAAAGGGGACAGGGGAAACACTGAAGCTTTCTTT. Translating gives CSAKGDRGNTEAFF.

The chain joins TRBV28 to TRBJ2-3, with 9 bases aligning to TRBD2. Trimming took 5 bases from V and 1 from J; bases not matched to a gene: 7. From germline, CDR1 is MDHEN and CDR2 SYDVKM. The CDR3 contains 16 residues. The CDR3 loop is CASSGSSGTGTDTQYF. The CDR3 nucleotides read TGTGCCAGCAGTGGATCTAGCGGGACGGGCACAGATACGCAGTATTTT. Full variable domain (outside the CDR3, taken from reference TRBV28 and TRBJ2-3): DVKVTQSSRYLVKRTGEKVFLECVQDMDHENMFWYRQDPGLGLRLIYFSYDVKMKEKGDIPEGYSVSREKKERFSLILESASTNQTSMYLCASSGSSGTGTDTQYFGPGTRLTVL.

The V call is TRBV5-1, the J call TRBJ2-7; 7 bases line up with TRBD1. V shed 0 bases, J shed 2 bases, and the junction held 5 bases outside the gene matches. The CDR3 runs to 15 residues. Germline V gives CDR1 SGHRS, CDR2 YFSETQ. CDR3 bases: TGCGCCAGCAGCTTGGACTACCAGGGGGCCTACGAGCAGTACTTC. It codes for CASSLDYQGAYEQYF.

In regard to this clone: Other nucleotide sequences from this sample produce the same CDR3. The gene calls are TRBV28 and TRBJ2-7; 10 bases align to TRBD1. Germline CDR1 and CDR2: MDHEN and SYDVKM. V lost 6 bases and J lost 4; bases outside the gene matches: 3. The CDR3 has 13 amino acids. CDR3: CASRRTGGYEQYF. CDR3 nucleotides: TGTGCCAGCAGAAGGACAGGGGGGTACGAGCAGTACTTC.

This chain uses TRBV7-8 with TRBJ2-1; 7 nucleotides line up with TRBD1. The germline gives CDR1 SGHVS, CDR2 FQNEAQ. V was pared by 10 bases and J by 4 bases, with 7 bases of the junction left unmatched. The CDR3 consists of 13 residues. CDR3 sequence (DNA): TGTGCCATCACGCGACAGGGTTACAATGAGCAGTTCTTC. This encodes CAITRQGYNEQFF. The whole variable domain, remainder taken from reference TRBV7-8 and TRBJ2-1, is GAGVSQSPRYKVAKRGQDVALRCDPISGHVSLFWYQQALGQGPEFLTYFQNEAQLDKSGLPSDRFFAERPEGSVSTLKIQRTQQEDSAVYLCAITRQGYNEQFFGPGTRLTVL.

This clone was recorded a few times. Other nucleotide sequences from this sample produce the same CDR3. The rearrangement links TRBV6-5 to TRBJ1-1; D is uncertain. The CDR3 is made up of 13 amino acids. Between the trimmed V and J ends, which lost 0 bases and 1 base, there was a span of 3 bases. From germline, CDR1 is MNHEY and CDR2 SVGAGI. The CDR3 nucleotides read TGTGCCAGCAGTTACTCCAGGAACACTGAAGCTTTCTTT. Translating gives CASSYSRNTEAFF.

J is TRBJ2-5 and V is TRBV4-3; 9 nucleotides agree with TRBD1. Matching the DNA end better, TRBJ2-7 makes the J call doubtful. Germline V gene data show CDR1 as LGHNA and CDR2 as YSLEER. CDR3 length: 13 amino acids. The CDR3 reads CASSLGQGNEQYF. Written as DNA, the CDR3 is TGCGCCAGCAGCCTTGGACAGGGGAACGAGCAGTACTTC.

This chain uses TRBV5-4 with TRBJ2-7; TRBD1 is a possible D gene (6 bases). The CDR3 has 15 residues. The germline V and J ends were trimmed by 0 bases and 7 bases, with 17 bases remaining between them. CDR1 and CDR2 from the germline V gene are SGHNT and YYREEE (reference sequence). The CDR3 sequence is CASSLGLGTPGEQYF. CDR3 sequence (DNA): TGTGCCAGCAGCTTGGGCTTGGGGACACCGGGAGAGCAGTACTTC.

This clone turned up a few times. This chain connects TRBV10-3 to TRBJ2-6; TRBD1 is a possible D gene (5 bases). Per germline, CDR1 ENHRY and CDR2 SYGVKD. The V and J ends lost 3 bases and 0 bases respectively, with 15 bases between them. The CDR3 extends over 18 amino acids. The CDR3 bases are TGTGCCATCAGTGACCTCGGCAGGGCCAGCTCTGGGGCCAACGTCCTGACTTTC. Translating it yields CAISDLGRASSGANVLTF.